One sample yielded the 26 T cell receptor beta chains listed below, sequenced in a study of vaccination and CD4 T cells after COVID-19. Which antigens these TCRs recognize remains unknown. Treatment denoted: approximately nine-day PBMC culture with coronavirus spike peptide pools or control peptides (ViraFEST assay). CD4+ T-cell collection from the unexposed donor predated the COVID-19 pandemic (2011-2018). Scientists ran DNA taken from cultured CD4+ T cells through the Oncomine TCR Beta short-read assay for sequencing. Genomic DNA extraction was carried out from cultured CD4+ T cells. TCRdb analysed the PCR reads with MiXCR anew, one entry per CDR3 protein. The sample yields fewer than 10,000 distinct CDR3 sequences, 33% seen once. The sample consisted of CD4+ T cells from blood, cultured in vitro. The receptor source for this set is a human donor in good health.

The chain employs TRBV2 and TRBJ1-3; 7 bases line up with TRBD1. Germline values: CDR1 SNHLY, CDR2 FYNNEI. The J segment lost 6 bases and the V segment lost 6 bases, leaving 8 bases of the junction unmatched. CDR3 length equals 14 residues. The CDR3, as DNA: TGTGCCAGCAGGGCTGGGACAGCAGCAAACACCATATATTTT. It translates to CASRAGTAANTIYF.

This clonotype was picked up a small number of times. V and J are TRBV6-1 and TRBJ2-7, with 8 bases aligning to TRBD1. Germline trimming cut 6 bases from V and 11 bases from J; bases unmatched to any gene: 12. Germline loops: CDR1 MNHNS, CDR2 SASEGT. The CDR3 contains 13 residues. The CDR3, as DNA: TGTGCCAGCAGCCAAGGGGAGACAGGGGTCGAGTACTTC. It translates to CASSQGETGVEYF.

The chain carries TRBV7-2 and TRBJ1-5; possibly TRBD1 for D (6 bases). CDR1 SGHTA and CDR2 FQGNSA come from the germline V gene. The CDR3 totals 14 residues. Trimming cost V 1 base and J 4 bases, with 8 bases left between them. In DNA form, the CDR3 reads TGTGCCAGCAGCTTAGACGGACAGAATCAGCCCCAGCATTTT. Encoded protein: CASSLDGQNQPQHF.

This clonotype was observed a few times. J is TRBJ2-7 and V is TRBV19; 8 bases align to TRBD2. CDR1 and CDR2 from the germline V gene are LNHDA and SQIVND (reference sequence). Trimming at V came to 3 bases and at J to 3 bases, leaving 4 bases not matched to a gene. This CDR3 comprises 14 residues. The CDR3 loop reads CASSIAAGDYEQYF. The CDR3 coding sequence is TGTGCCAGTAGTATTGCAGCGGGAGACTACGAGCAGTACTTC.

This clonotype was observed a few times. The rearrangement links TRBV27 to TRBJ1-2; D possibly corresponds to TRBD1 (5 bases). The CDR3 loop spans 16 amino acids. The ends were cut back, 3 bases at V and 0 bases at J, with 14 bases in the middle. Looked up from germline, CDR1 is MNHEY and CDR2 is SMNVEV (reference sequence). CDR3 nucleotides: TGTGCCAGCAGTTTTGATACCCGGGGGACTAACTATGGCTACACCTTC. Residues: CASSFDTRGTNYGYTF.

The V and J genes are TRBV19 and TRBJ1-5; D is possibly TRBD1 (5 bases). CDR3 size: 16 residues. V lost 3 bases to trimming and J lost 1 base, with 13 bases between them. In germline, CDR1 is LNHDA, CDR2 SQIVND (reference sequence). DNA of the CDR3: TGTGCCAGTAGTATGGTCGGGGGATGGAGCAATCAGCCCCAGCATTTT. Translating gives CASSMVGGWSNQPQHF.

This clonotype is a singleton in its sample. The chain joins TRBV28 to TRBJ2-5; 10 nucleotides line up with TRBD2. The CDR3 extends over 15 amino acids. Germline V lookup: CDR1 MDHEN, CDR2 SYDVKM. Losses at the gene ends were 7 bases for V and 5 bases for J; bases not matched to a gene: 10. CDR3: CASTPAGGDWETQYF. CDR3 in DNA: TGTGCCAGCACTCCAGCGGGGGGGGATTGGGAGACCCAGTACTTC.

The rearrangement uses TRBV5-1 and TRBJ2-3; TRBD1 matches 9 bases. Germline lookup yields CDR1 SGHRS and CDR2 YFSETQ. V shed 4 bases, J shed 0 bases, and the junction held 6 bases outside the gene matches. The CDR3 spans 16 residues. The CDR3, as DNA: TGCGCCAGCAGCCCGGGGGACAGGGTGAGCACAGATACGCAGTATTTT. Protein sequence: CASSPGDRVSTDTQYF.

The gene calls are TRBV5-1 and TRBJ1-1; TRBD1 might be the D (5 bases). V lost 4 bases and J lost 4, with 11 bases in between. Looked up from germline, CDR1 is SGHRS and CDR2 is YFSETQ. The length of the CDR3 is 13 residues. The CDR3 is CASSTVGGTEAFF. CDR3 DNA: TGCGCCAGCAGCACGGTGGGGGGCACTGAAGCTTTCTTT.

DNA of the CDR3: TGTGCCAGCAGTTTTATTTTGGGGGACAGGGGTTCCCACGAGCAGTACTTC. This codes for CASSFILGDRGSHEQYF. The chain links TRBV27 to TRBJ2-7; 10 bases map to TRBD1. The CDR3 is 17 residues long. V lost 3 bases and J lost 5; bases outside the gene matches: 13. Germline CDR1 is MNHEY and CDR2 is SMNVEV (reference sequence).

CDR3 DNA sequence: TGTGCCAGCAGCGTAGGAGTGGATTTCTACGAGCAGTACTTC. Protein: CASSVGVDFYEQYF. This sequence joins TRBV9 and TRBJ2-7; D is unclear. The CDR3 extends over 14 amino acids. Germline V gene lookup returns CDR1 SGDLS and CDR2 YYNGEE. V lost 0 bases, J lost 3 bases, and 10 bases lay in between. The entire variable domain, with the rest obtained from reference TRBV9 and TRBJ2-7, is as follows: DSGVTQTPKHLITATGQRVTLRCSPRSGDLSVYWYQQSLDQGLQFLIQYYNGEERAKGNILERFSAQQFPDLHSELNLSSLELGDSALYFCASSVGVDFYEQYFGPGTRLTVT.

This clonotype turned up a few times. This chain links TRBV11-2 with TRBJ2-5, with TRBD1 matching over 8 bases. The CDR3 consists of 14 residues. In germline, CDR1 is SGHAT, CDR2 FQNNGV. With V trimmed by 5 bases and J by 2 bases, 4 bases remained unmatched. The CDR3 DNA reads TGTGCCAGCAGCCTGACAGGGGCGCAAGAGACCCAGTACTTC. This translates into CASSLTGAQETQYF.

CDR3 in DNA: TGCGCCAGCAGCCAAGGGACATTCGGTGGCTACACCTTC. It yields the protein CASSQGTFGGYTF. This chain uses TRBV4-1 with TRBJ1-2, with D possibly TRBD1 on 5 matching bases. CDR1 and CDR2 (germline): MGHRA, YSYEKL. This CDR3 is 13 amino acids long. V was shortened by 1 base and J by 7 bases, with 10 bases between the two germline ends.

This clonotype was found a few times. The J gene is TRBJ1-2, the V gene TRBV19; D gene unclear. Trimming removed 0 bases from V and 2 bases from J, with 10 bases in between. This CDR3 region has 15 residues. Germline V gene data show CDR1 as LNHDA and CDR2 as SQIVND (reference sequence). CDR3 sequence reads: CASSIDQAVNYGYTF. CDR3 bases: TGTGCCAGTAGTATAGATCAAGCGGTGAACTATGGCTACACCTTC.

CDR3 sequence (DNA): TGTGCCAGTAGTTTCGGGACTAGCGGGAGGAACAATGAGCAGTTCTTC. This gives the protein CASSFGTSGRNNEQFF. The chain joins TRBV19 to TRBJ2-1, with 15 bases lining up with TRBD2. V gave up 5 bases and J gave up 5 bases; unmatched junction bases: 4. Germline CDR1 is LNHDA and CDR2 is SQIVND (reference sequence). There are 16 residues in the CDR3.

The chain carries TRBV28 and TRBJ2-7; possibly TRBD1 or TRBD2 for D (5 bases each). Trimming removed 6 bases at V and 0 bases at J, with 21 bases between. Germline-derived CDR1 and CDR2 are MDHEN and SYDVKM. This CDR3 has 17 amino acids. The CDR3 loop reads CASRESRDPESSYEQYF. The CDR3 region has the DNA TGTGCCAGCAGAGAAAGCCGGGACCCTGAGAGCTCCTACGAGCAGTACTTC.

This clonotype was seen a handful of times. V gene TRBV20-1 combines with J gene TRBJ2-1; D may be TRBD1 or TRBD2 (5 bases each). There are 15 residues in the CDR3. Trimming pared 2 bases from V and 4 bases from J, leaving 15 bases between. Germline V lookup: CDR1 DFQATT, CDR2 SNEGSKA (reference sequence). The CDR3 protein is CSARPGGGPYNEQFF. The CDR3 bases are TGCAGTGCTAGACCCGGTGGGGGACCTTACAATGAGCAGTTCTTC.

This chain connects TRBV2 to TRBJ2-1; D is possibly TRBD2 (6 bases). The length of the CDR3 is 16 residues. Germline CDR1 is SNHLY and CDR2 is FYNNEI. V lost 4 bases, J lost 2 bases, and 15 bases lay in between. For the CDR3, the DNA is TGTGCCAGCAGTGTTGGGGGGAGGAGTACCTACAATGAGCAGTTCTTC. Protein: CASSVGGRSTYNEQFF. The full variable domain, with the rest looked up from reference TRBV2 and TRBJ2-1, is EPEVTQTPSHQVTQMGQEVILRCVPISNHLYFYWYRQILGQKVEFLVSFYNNEISEKSEIFDDQFSVERPDGSNFTLKIRSTKLEDSAMYFCASSVGGRSTYNEQFFGPGTRLTVL.

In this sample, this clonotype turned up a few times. For the CDR3, the DNA is TGCAGTGCTAGAGATCAAAGCGGGAGGGCCATCCACGAGCAGTACTTC. It encodes CSARDQSGRAIHEQYF. This chain links TRBV20-1 with TRBJ2-7; 10 bases agree with TRBD2. This CDR3 spans 16 amino acids. V lost 0 bases to trimming and J lost 5 bases; unmatched junction nucleotides: 10. Germline CDR1 is DFQATT and CDR2 is SNEGSKA (reference sequence).

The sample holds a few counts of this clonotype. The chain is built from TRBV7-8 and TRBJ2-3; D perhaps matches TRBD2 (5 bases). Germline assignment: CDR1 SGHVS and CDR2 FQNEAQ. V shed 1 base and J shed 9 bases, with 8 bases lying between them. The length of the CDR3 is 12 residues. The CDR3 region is CASSLGPGTQYF. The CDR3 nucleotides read TGTGCCAGCAGCTTAGGGCCGGGGACGCAGTATTTT.

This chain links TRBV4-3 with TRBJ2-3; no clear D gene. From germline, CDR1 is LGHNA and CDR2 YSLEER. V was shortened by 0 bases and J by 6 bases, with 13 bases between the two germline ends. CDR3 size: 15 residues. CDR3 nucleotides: TGCGCCAGCAGCCAAGATAGGTTCGGTGGGGATACGCAGTATTTT. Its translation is CASSQDRFGGDTQYF.

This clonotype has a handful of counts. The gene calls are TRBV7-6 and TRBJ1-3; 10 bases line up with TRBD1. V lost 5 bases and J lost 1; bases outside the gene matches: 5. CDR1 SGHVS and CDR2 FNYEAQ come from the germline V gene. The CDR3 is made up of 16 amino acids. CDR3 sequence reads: CASSLWTGGSGNTIYF. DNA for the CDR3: TGTGCCAGCAGCCTGTGGACAGGGGGATCTGGAAACACCATATATTTT.

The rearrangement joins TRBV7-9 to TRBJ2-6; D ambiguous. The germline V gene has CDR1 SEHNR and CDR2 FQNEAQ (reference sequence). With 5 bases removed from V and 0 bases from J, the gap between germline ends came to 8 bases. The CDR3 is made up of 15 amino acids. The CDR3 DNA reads TGTGCCAGCAGCACACTCCCCTCTGGGGCCAACGTCCTGACTTTC. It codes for CASSTLPSGANVLTF.

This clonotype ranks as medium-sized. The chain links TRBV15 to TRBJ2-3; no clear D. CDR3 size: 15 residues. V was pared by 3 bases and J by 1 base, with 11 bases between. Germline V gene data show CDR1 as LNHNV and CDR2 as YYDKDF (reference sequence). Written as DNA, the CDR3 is TGTGCCACCAGCAGGCTTCGCCGAGGCACAGATACGCAGTATTTT. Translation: CATSRLRRGTDTQYF. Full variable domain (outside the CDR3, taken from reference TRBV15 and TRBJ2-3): DAMVIQNPRYQVTQFGKPVTLSCSQTLNHNVMYWYQQKSSQAPKLLFHYYDKDFNNEADTPDNFQSRRPNTSFCFLDIRSPGLGDTAMYLCATSRLRRGTDTQYFGPGTRLTVL.

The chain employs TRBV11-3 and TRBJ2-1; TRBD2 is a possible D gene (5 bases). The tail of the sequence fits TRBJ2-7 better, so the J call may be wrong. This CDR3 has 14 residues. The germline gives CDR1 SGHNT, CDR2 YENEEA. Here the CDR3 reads CASSQSGLHYEQYF. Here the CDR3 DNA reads TGTGCCAGCAGCCAAAGCGGTTTACACTACGAGCAGTACTTC.

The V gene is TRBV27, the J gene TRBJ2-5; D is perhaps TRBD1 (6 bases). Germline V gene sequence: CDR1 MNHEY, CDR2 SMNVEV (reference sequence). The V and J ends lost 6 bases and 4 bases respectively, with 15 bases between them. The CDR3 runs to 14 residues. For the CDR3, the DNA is TGTGCCAGCAGCATGCTCAGGGGTTTAGAGACCCAGTACTTC. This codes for CASSMLRGLETQYF.